This passage covers 31 T cell receptor beta chains from one sample sequenced in a study of siplizumab effects on memory and regulatory T cells. Assay used: immunoSEQ multiplex PCR; TCRdb lists only in-frame clones, some missing. The sample shows 85,000 to 130,000 clones, roughly 94% of them seen only once. The source material was Tregs sorted from blood. These receptors were obtained from a human donor in good health.

The chain employs TRBV27 and TRBJ2-3, with D uncertain. The CDR3 consists of 15 residues. V was shortened by 3 bases and J by 2 bases, with 12 bases between the two germline ends. From germline, CDR1 is MNHEY and CDR2 SMNVEV (reference sequence). CDR3 bases: TGTGCCAGCAGTTTCTCGCCCGCTTACACAGATACGCAGTATTTT. It specifies CASSFSPAYTDTQYF.

This chain joins TRBV13 and TRBJ2-5; 10 nucleotides line up with TRBD2. The V gene's germline CDR1 is PRHDT and CDR2 FYEKMQ (reference sequence). The CDR3 contains 15 residues. The V segment lost 4 bases and the J segment 0 bases; nucleotides outside the gene matches: 2. CDR3 residues: CASSWTSGYQETQYF. CDR3 coding DNA: TGTGCCAGCAGCTGGACTAGCGGCTACCAAGAGACCCAGTACTTC.

This chain uses TRBV5-6 with TRBJ2-6; no clear D. V lost 4 bases, J lost 0 bases, and 8 bases lay in between. CDR3 length equals 15 residues. The germline V gene encodes CDR1 SGHDT and CDR2 YYEEEE. The CDR3 DNA reads TGTGCCAGCAGCAAGAGGATCTCTGGGGCCAACGTCCTGACTTTC. Protein product: CASSKRISGANVLTF.

This chain links TRBV18 with TRBJ2-2; no firm D call. The germline gives CDR1 KGHSH, CDR2 LQKENI. The ends were cut back, 1 base at V and 7 bases at J, with 10 bases in the middle. The CDR3 has 14 amino acids. The CDR3 nucleotides are TGTGCCAGCTCACCACAGGAGCGCGTCGGGGAGCTGTTTTTT. This codes for CASSPQERVGELFF.

The V call is TRBV28, the J call TRBJ1-2; the D is unclear. Trimming left V 2 bases short and J 10 bases short, with 20 bases between. The CDR3 sequence is 15 residues long. The V gene's germline CDR1 is MDHEN and CDR2 SYDVKM. CDR3 loop: CASSLGEAVTTFYTF. In nucleotides, the CDR3 is TGTGCCAGCAGTTTAGGGGAAGCAGTAACGACGTTCTACACCTTC.

The V call is TRBV6-5, the J call TRBJ2-7, with TRBD1 matching over 8 bases. The CDR3 totals 15 residues. With V trimmed by 0 bases and J by 4 bases, 5 bases remained unmatched. Germline loops: CDR1 MNHEY, CDR2 SVGAGI. CDR3 sequence: CASSYSRQGAYEQYF. The DNA of the CDR3 is TGTGCCAGCAGTTACTCGAGGCAGGGGGCTTACGAGCAGTACTTC.

The chain joins TRBV20-1 to TRBJ1-3; D not resolved. There are 11 residues in the CDR3. Per the germline V gene, CDR1 is DFQATT and CDR2 is SNEGSKA (reference sequence). V shed 5 bases and J shed 5 bases, with 7 bases lying between them. This chain's CDR3 is CSAHFRNTIYF. CDR3 coding DNA: TGCAGTGCTCATTTCCGAAACACCATATATTTT.

The V call is TRBV7-8, the J call TRBJ1-2; perhaps TRBD1 as D (5 bases). The germline V gene has CDR1 SGHVS and CDR2 FQNEAQ. V gave up 2 bases and J gave up 2 bases, with 18 bases separating them. The CDR3 loop spans 17 amino acids. CDR3 loop: CASSLNAGFPGNYGYTF. The CDR3 bases are TGTGCCAGCAGCTTAAACGCCGGGTTCCCAGGGAACTATGGCTACACCTTC. Together with reference TRBV7-8 and TRBJ1-2, the CDR3 gives the full variable domain: GAGVSQSPRYKVAKRGQDVALRCDPISGHVSLFWYQQALGQGPEFLTYFQNEAQLDKSGLPSDRFFAERPEGSVSTLKIQRTQQEDSAVYLCASSLNAGFPGNYGYTFGSGTRLTVV.

The rearrangement links TRBV5-1 to TRBJ2-3; D is undetermined. Trimming left V 0 bases short and J 3 bases short, with 8 bases between. This CDR3 is 14 amino acids long. CDR1 and CDR2 from the germline V gene are SGHRS and YFSETQ. The CDR3 coding sequence is TGCGCCAGCAGCTTGGCAACTCTTACAGATACGCAGTATTTT. This codes for CASSLATLTDTQYF.

The chain links TRBV21-1 to TRBJ2-2. TRBV21-1 is recorded as a pseudogene. The length of the CDR3 is 13 residues. The CDR3 region is CASSKRGPGELFF. The DNA for the CDR3 is TGTGCCAGCAGCAAAAGGGGACCCGGGGAGCTGTTTTTT.

The sample holds one count of this clone. The chain links TRBV4-2 to TRBJ2-5; D remains unclear. Germline CDR1 is LGHNA and CDR2 is YNFKEQ. The ends were cut back, 1 base at V and 2 bases at J, with 11 bases in the middle. The CDR3 covers 15 residues. CDR3 loop: CASSQGTRVQETQYF. In DNA form, the CDR3 reads TGTGCCAGCAGCCAAGGCACCCGGGTACAAGAGACCCAGTACTTC.

The chain recombines TRBV10-3 with TRBJ2-1; 7 bases fit TRBD2. The CDR3 spans 16 residues. Germline V gene lookup returns CDR1 ENHRY and CDR2 SYGVKD. Trimming cost V 0 bases and J 2 bases; bases outside gene matches: 4. The CDR3 loop reads CAISESTSFPYNEQFF. The CDR3 nucleotides are TGTGCCATCAGTGAGTCGACTAGCTTCCCCTACAATGAGCAGTTCTTC.

The chain has TRBV5-5 and TRBJ1-4; perhaps TRBD1 as D (6 bases). Germline loops: CDR1 SGHKS, CDR2 YYEKEE (reference sequence). V was clipped by 2 bases and J by 6 bases, with 11 bases between them. The CDR3 is made up of 14 amino acids. The CDR3 sequence is CASSLEGVDEKLFF. Here the CDR3 DNA reads TGTGCCAGCAGCTTAGAGGGGGTGGATGAAAAACTGTTTTTT.

This sequence joins TRBV4-2 and TRBJ2-2, with 7 positions matching TRBD1. CDR3 length equals 16 residues. V shed 1 base, J shed 8 bases, and the junction held 10 bases outside the gene matches. The germline gives CDR1 LGHNA, CDR2 YNFKEQ. The chain's CDR3 is CASSQVVSRGPGELFF. DNA of the CDR3: TGTGCCAGCAGCCAAGTAGTGAGTAGGGGGCCTGGGGAGCTGTTTTTT.

The chain carries TRBV4-1 and TRBJ2-2; D uncertain. Germline CDR1 is MGHRA and CDR2 is YSYEKL. CDR3 length: 17 residues. Between the trimmed V and J ends, which lost 4 bases and 4 bases, there was a span of 19 bases. As DNA, the CDR3 is TGCGCCAGCAGCCGTAGTGAAAAGCTGGCATTCACCGGGGAGCTGTTTTTT. Translating gives CASSRSEKLAFTGELFF.

The chain recombines TRBV10-3 with TRBJ2-7; a weak D match, TRBD2 (5 bases). Germline V gene sequence: CDR1 ENHRY, CDR2 SYGVKD. CDR3 length: 14 amino acids. Trimming shortened V by 3 bases and J by 0 bases, and 9 bases separated the two germline ends. This chain's CDR3 is CAISERGSSYEQYF. In DNA form, the CDR3 reads TGTGCCATCAGTGAACGGGGAAGCTCCTACGAGCAGTACTTC.

The V call is TRBV27, the J call TRBJ2-3, with TRBD1 as a possible D gene (5 bases). Trimming cost V 4 bases and J 2 bases, with 13 bases left between them. Germline values: CDR1 MNHEY, CDR2 SMNVEV (reference sequence). The CDR3 runs 15 residues. This CDR3 reads CASSSRADFTDTQYF. CDR3 in DNA: TGTGCCAGCAGTTCCAGGGCCGACTTCACAGATACGCAGTATTTT.

This chain joins TRBV28 and TRBJ2-5; D is possibly TRBD1 (5 bases). The CDR3 loop spans 14 amino acids. V gave up 5 bases and J gave up 4 bases, with 14 bases separating them. Germline loops: CDR1 MDHEN, CDR2 SYDVKM. The CDR3 DNA sequence: TGTGCCAGCAGTACCCCAGGGATTAGAGAGACCCAGTACTTC. Translating gives CASSTPGIRETQYF.

CDR3 nucleotides: TGTGCCAGCAGTTATTTACAGGCACCCACTGAAGCTTTCTTT. Amino acid sequence: CASSYLQAPTEAFF. V usage is TRBV6-5 and J usage is TRBJ1-1, with a weak D call TRBD1 (5 bases). Germline CDR1 is MNHEY and CDR2 is SVGAGI. CDR3 size: 14 residues. V was clipped by 3 bases and J by 4 bases, with 12 bases between them.

This clone showed up just once. This chain connects TRBV11-2 to TRBJ2-3; D is undetermined. This CDR3 region has 16 residues. Germline lookup yields CDR1 SGHAT and CDR2 FQNNGV. V was pared by 5 bases and J by 2 bases, with 17 bases between. Here the CDR3 DNA reads TGTGCCAGCAGCCGCCTCCCGTTTACTGACACAGATACGCAGTATTTT. Its translation is CASSRLPFTDTDTQYF.

V gene TRBV5-4 combines with J gene TRBJ2-5, with D unresolved. The CDR3 contains 13 residues. V lost 2 bases and J lost 5, with 10 bases in between. The germline gives CDR1 SGHNT, CDR2 YYREEE (reference sequence). The CDR3, as DNA: TGTGCCAGCAGCTTTGGACGTCGGGAGACCCAGTACTTC. This translates into CASSFGRRETQYF. The full variable domain, with the rest looked up from reference TRBV5-4 and TRBJ2-5, is ETGVTQSPTHLIKTRGQQVTLRCSSQSGHNTVSWYQQALGQGPQFIFQYYREEENGRGNFPPRFSGLQFPNYSSELNVNALELDDSALYLCASSFGRRETQYFGPGTRLLVL.

This chain connects TRBV7-2 to TRBJ2-5, with 11 bases matching TRBD2. V shed 0 bases, J shed 1 base, and the junction held 7 bases outside the gene matches. CDR1 is SGHTA and CDR2 is FQGNSA in the germline V gene. There are 18 residues in the CDR3. The CDR3 coding sequence is TGTGCCAGCAGCTTAGCTTGGGCTAGCGGGGGGATCCAAGAGACCCAGTACTTC. Translating it yields CASSLAWASGGIQETQYF.

The V call is TRBV11-2, the J call TRBJ2-3; TRBD2 aligns across 8 bases. V gave up 3 bases and J gave up 4 bases; unmatched junction bases: 6. Germline CDR1 SGHAT, CDR2 FQNNGV. CDR3 length: 15 amino acids. CDR3 in amino acids: CASSFPAGGPDTQYF. Written as DNA, the CDR3 is TGTGCCAGCAGCTTTCCCGCGGGAGGACCAGATACGCAGTATTTT.

This chain connects TRBV2 to TRBJ1-6, with a weak D call TRBD1 (5 bases). The CDR3 totals 13 residues. Germline V gives CDR1 SNHLY, CDR2 FYNNEI. The V end was cut by 9 bases, the J end by 9 bases, with 15 bases between. The CDR3 spells CARGMGRGSPLHF. The CDR3 DNA is TGTGCCAGAGGCATGGGACGAGGTTCACCCCTCCACTTT.

V and J are TRBV20-1 and TRBJ1-1, with D unclear. Germline V gene lookup returns CDR1 DFQATT and CDR2 SNEGSKA (reference sequence). V lost 4 bases to trimming and J lost 0 bases, with 3 bases between them. The CDR3 extends over 11 amino acids. This CDR3 reads CSAKMNTEAFF. In DNA form, the CDR3 reads TGCAGTGCTAAGATGAACACTGAAGCTTTCTTT.

This clone is medium-sized in the sample. Other DNA sequences of this sample code for an identical CDR3. V usage is TRBV19 and J usage is TRBJ1-5; possibly TRBD1 for D (5 bases). Germline CDR1 LNHDA, CDR2 SQIVND (reference sequence). Trimming pared 7 bases from V and 4 bases from J, leaving 14 bases between. This CDR3 is 14 amino acids long. The CDR3 is CASTLGGKNQPQHF. The DNA of the CDR3 is TGTGCCAGTACCCTGGGGGGTAAGAATCAGCCCCAGCATTTT. Full variable domain (outside the CDR3, taken from reference TRBV19 and TRBJ1-5): DGGITQSPKYLFRKEGQNVTLSCEQNLNHDAMYWYRQDPGQGLRLIYYSQIVNDFQKGDIAEGYSVSREKKESFPLTVTSAQKNPTAFYLCASTLGGKNQPQHFGDGTRLSIL.

V gene TRBV13 combines with J gene TRBJ1-4, with TRBD1 identical over 9 bases. CDR1 PRHDT and CDR2 FYEKMQ come from the germline V gene (reference sequence). The CDR3 covers 15 residues. V dropped 5 bases and J dropped 6; count of bases not matched to a gene: 7. Written as DNA, the CDR3 is TGTGCCAGCAGCCCACGGACAGGGGAAGATGAAAAACTGTTTTTT. Its translation is CASSPRTGEDEKLFF.

This clone was counted a single time. The chain carries TRBV6-5 and TRBJ2-2; D is undetermined. Germline V gives CDR1 MNHEY, CDR2 SVGAGI. This CDR3 spans 12 amino acids. V was clipped by 6 bases and J by 9 bases, with 11 bases between them. The CDR3 DNA is TGTGCCAGCAGGACAACAGCGAGGGAGCTGTTTTTT. Translated, it gives CASRTTARELFF.

This CDR3 is CASSLKQGREKLFF. The CDR3, as DNA: TGCGCCAGCAGCCTTAAACAGGGGAGGGAAAAACTGTTTTTT. The chain combines TRBV5-1 with TRBJ1-4; TRBD1 matches 7 bases. The CDR3 sequence is 14 residues long. Germline V gene data show CDR1 as SGHRS and CDR2 as YFSETQ. The V gene end was trimmed by 4 bases and the J gene end by 8 bases; junction bases not matched to a gene: 8.

V and J are TRBV5-1 and TRBJ2-3; 8 bases match TRBD2. The germline gives CDR1 SGHRS, CDR2 YFSETQ. The CDR3 loop spans 16 amino acids. J lost 6 bases, V lost 3 bases, and 12 bases had no gene match. CDR3 in DNA: TGCGCCAGCAGCTCCAACGGGAGGTCGGGGGGGGATACGCAGTATTTT. Its translation: CASSSNGRSGGDTQYF. Full variable domain (missing parts from reference TRBV5-1 and TRBJ2-3): KAGVTQTPRYLIKTRGQQVTLSCSPISGHRSVSWYQQTPGQGLQFLFEYFSETQRNKGNFPGRFSGRQFSNSRSEMNVSTLELGDSALYLCASSSNGRSGGDTQYFGPGTRLTVL.

The J gene is TRBJ2-7, the V gene TRBV27, with a tentative D call TRBD2 (6 bases). The CDR3 is made up of 13 amino acids. The V end was cut by 7 bases, the J end by 6 bases, with 16 bases between. CDR1 and CDR2 (germline): MNHEY, SMNVEV (reference sequence). As DNA, the CDR3 is TGTGCCAGCAAAATGGGCGGGGAGGTCGAGCAGTACTTC. It codes for CASKMGGEVEQYF.